This TCR beta chain emerged from a study of cytomegalovirus exposure and HLA in healthy donors. The germline V gene encodes CDR1 SGHVS and CDR2 FNYEAQ. This CDR3 spans 13 amino acids. V lost 5 bases to trimming and J lost 6 bases, with 14 bases between them. Donors came from a validation cohort of over 100 subjects, distinct from the first 666-subject cohort. For this clone: Its specificity is not known.

Findings and caveats of the study: Cytomegalovirus-associated status was assigned to about 160 TCR beta chains. Through in vitro validation, a few CMV-associated chains were shown to be specific for CMV antigens.

This table comes from immunoSEQ multiplex PCR, and its TCRdb copy is limited to in-frame clones, with some not included. Of roughly 75,000 clones in the sample, approximately 95% were seen once. This clonotype was sampled from a woman aged 18-29 years in good health and CMV-seronegative. The sequenced sample was PBMCs. The genes are TRBV7-6 and TRBJ2-7; D may be TRBD1 (6 bases). In DNA, the CDR3 is TGTGCCAGCAGCATAGGGGGAGCGTTCGAGCAGTACTTC. Protein product: CASSIGGAFEQYF.